The 17 T cell receptor beta chains in this list originate from one sample, sequenced in a study of control samples from healthy donors and cancer patients. Profiling relied on immunoSEQ multiplex PCR, and the TCRdb table lists in-frame clones only, not all of them. Among 150,000 to 200,000 clones, about 94% were seen once, and the ten largest hold approximately 4%. Source material: blood. The receptor source for this set is a woman aged 60-70 years in good health.

This clone has just one count. An end of the junction differs from the germline gene, which may be a read error. The chain carries TRBV10-1 and TRBJ2-7, with TRBD1 identical over 7 bases. CDR1 WNHNN and CDR2 SYGVQD come from the germline V gene (reference sequence). The CDR3 totals 13 residues. In DNA, the CDR3 is TGCGCCGGCAGAAACAGGGGAACCTACGAGCAGTACTTC. As protein: CAGRNRGTYEQYF.

The CDR3 loop is CASIGGFYGYTF. In nucleotides, the CDR3 is TGTGCCAGCATTGGCGGATTCTATGGCTACACCTTC. The genes are TRBV25-1 and TRBJ1-2; D is uncertain. Trimming removed 7 bases from V and 4 bases from J, with 10 bases in between. The CDR3 spans 12 residues. The V gene's germline CDR1 is MGHDK and CDR2 SYGVNS.

This clone was seen only a few times. DNA of the CDR3: TGTGCCAGCAGCAGTCTGACAGGGGGGAATTCACCCCTCCACTTT. Protein sequence: CASSSLTGGNSPLHF. The V call is TRBV5-5, the J call TRBJ1-6; TRBD1 aligns across 9 bases. Germline V gene data show CDR1 as SGHKS and CDR2 as YYEKEE (reference sequence). V lost 4 bases to trimming and J lost 7 bases; unmatched junction nucleotides: 6. This CDR3 is built from 15 residues. Based on the CDR3 plus reference TRBV5-5 and TRBJ1-6, the full variable domain is DAGVTQSPTHLIKTRGQQVTLRCSPISGHKSVSWYQQVLGQGPQFIFQYYEKEERGRGNFPDRFSARQFPNYSSELNVNALLLGDSALYLCASSSLTGGNSPLHFGNGTRLTVT.

The gene calls are TRBV19 and TRBJ1-5; TRBD1 is a possible D gene (5 bases). This CDR3 contains 14 residues. Trimming left V 5 bases short and J 4 bases short, with 12 bases between. CDR1 is LNHDA and CDR2 is SQIVND in the germline V gene (reference sequence). As DNA, the CDR3 is TGTGCCAGTAGTCCCGGCAGGGAAAATCAGCCCCAGCATTTT. Its translation: CASSPGRENQPQHF. Filled out from reference TRBV19 and TRBJ1-5, the complete variable domain reads DGGITQSPKYLFRKEGQNVTLSCEQNLNHDAMYWYRQDPGQGLRLIYYSQIVNDFQKGDIAEGYSVSREKKESFPLTVTSAQKNPTAFYLCASSPGRENQPQHFGDGTRLSIL.

This clone was counted once. The chain couples TRBV6-2 or TRBV6-3 to TRBJ1-2; D is undetermined. CDR1 is MNHEY and CDR2 is SVGEGT in the germline V gene. V was cut by 2 bases and J by 8 bases, with 15 bases left in between. The CDR3 has 14 residues. The CDR3 DNA follows: TGTGCCAGCAGTTACGGGCAGAGCCCCTTAGGCTACACCTTC. This sequence encodes CASSYGQSPLGYTF.

The chain has TRBV4-3 and TRBJ1-2, with D tentatively TRBD1 (5 bases). Germline V gives CDR1 LGHNA, CDR2 YSLEER. With 4 bases removed from V and 5 bases from J, the gap between germline ends came to 14 bases. This CDR3 contains 14 residues. The CDR3 region is CASSPRGSSYGYTF. CDR3 nucleotides: TGCGCCAGCAGCCCCCGGGGGAGCTCATATGGCTACACCTTC.

The chain is built from TRBV10-3 and TRBJ1-5; tentative D call: TRBD1 (6 bases). This CDR3 has 14 amino acids. V dropped 1 base and J dropped 5 bases, with 9 bases sitting between them. Per the germline V gene, CDR1 is ENHRY and CDR2 is SYGVKD. The CDR3 nucleotides read TGTGCCATCAGTGAGTGGGGGGGCGATCAGCCCCAGCATTTT. It specifies CAISEWGGDQPQHF.

V and J are TRBV9 and TRBJ2-1; 8 bases fit TRBD2. With V trimmed by 3 bases and J by 4 bases, 6 bases remained unmatched. Germline loops: CDR1 SGDLS, CDR2 YYNGEE. The CDR3 runs 15 residues. The CDR3 region has the DNA TGTGCCAGCAGCGCCCTCTCGGGGGGGTACAATGAGCAGTTCTTC. Its protein is CASSALSGGYNEQFF.

This clone has just a few counts. The chain uses TRBV6-2 or TRBV6-3 and TRBJ1-6; 8 bases are shared with TRBD1. This CDR3 comprises 14 residues. J lost 9 bases, V lost 5 bases, and 6 bases had no gene match. The germline V gene encodes CDR1 MNHEY and CDR2 SVGEGT. The CDR3 DNA is TGTGCCAGCAGTCCACAGGGGGTGACTTCACCCCTCCACTTT. It yields the protein CASSPQGVTSPLHF.

This chain's CDR3 is CASSSIDREETQYF. CDR3 DNA sequence: TGTGCCAGTAGTTCGATCGACAGGGAAGAGACCCAGTACTTC. The chain uses TRBV19 and TRBJ2-5; 7 nucleotides align to TRBD1. The CDR3 is 14 amino acids. The V gene's germline CDR1 is LNHDA and CDR2 SQIVND (reference sequence). V was pared by 5 bases and J by 3 bases, with 6 bases of the junction left unmatched.

The CDR3 DNA follows: TGTGCCAGCAGCTCGGGGGGCTTCTCTGGAAACACCATATATTTT. Translation: CASSSGGFSGNTIYF. The chain is built from TRBV11-2 and TRBJ1-3; tentative D call: TRBD1 (6 bases). Germline CDR1 is SGHAT and CDR2 is FQNNGV. The CDR3 spans 15 residues. The V gene lost 4 bases and the J gene lost 0 bases, with 10 bases spanning the gap.

The CDR3 protein is CASSHGDYSNQPQHF. The CDR3 DNA is TGTGCCAGCAGCCACGGGGATTATAGCAATCAGCCCCAGCATTTT. The V and J genes are TRBV5-5 and TRBJ1-5; no firm D call. CDR3 size: 15 residues. Trimming cost V 4 bases and J 0 bases, with 11 bases left between them. Germline V lookup: CDR1 SGHKS, CDR2 YYEKEE (reference sequence).

The rearrangement uses TRBV12-3 or TRBV12-4 and TRBJ1-1; D is ambiguous. This CDR3 contains 12 residues. Trimming shortened V by 6 bases and J by 1 base, and 6 bases separated the two germline ends. CDR3 coding DNA: TGTGCCAGCAGCCGGAGGAACACTGAAGCTTTCTTT. Translated, it gives CASSRRNTEAFF.

This clone came up once. The chain is built from TRBV2 and TRBJ1-4; 7 nucleotides line up with TRBD1. V gave up 5 bases and J gave up 3 bases; unmatched junction bases: 6. The CDR3 is 15 residues long. The germline V gene encodes CDR1 SNHLY and CDR2 FYNNEI. CDR3 amino acids: CASSRQGGPNEKLFF. The CDR3 coding sequence is TGTGCCAGCAGTCGACAGGGTGGGCCTAATGAAAAACTGTTTTTT.

The genes are TRBV2 and TRBJ1-2, with D perhaps matching TRBD1 (5 bases). The V gene lost 2 bases and the J gene lost 8 bases, with 18 bases spanning the gap. The CDR3 runs 15 residues. CDR1 is SNHLY, CDR2 FYNNEI, per germline. The CDR3 DNA reads as TGTGCCAGCAGTGAATCAAACTTCGGGGCTTGGGGCTACACCTTC. This translates into CASSESNFGAWGYTF.

The chain joins TRBV6-2 or TRBV6-3 to TRBJ1-2; tentative D call: TRBD1 (6 bases). This CDR3 comprises 12 residues. Germline assignment: CDR1 MNHEY and CDR2 SVGEGT. V was cut by 5 bases and J by 2 bases, with 6 bases left in between. CDR3 residues: CASSDRNYGYTF. The CDR3, as DNA: TGTGCCAGCAGTGACAGGAACTATGGCTACACCTTC.

This clone was picked up one time. The rearrangement links TRBV12-3 or TRBV12-4 to TRBJ1-3; D is perhaps TRBD1 (5 bases). V shed 7 bases and J shed 8 bases, with 15 bases lying between them. This CDR3 has 13 amino acids. CDR3 loop: CASTPRGVHTIYF. CDR3 in DNA: TGTGCCAGCACTCCGAGGGGAGTACACACCATATATTTT.